This section outlines one T cell receptor (beta chain) sequence together with its context. One junction end does not reproduce the germline sequence, and a read error may be involved. In the source study's methods: Estimates of nucleated cell counts were drawn from the amplification of reference gene primers. Clones were read by immunoSEQ multiplex PCR, and TCRdb kept only the in-frame ones, dropping some. V and J calls and clone size are given by that table; D and trimming were obtained from the DNA. The top ten hold around a tenth of the sample, which has over 300,000 clones, around nine tenths seen once. Participant-given clinical history determined each cohort assignment. This sample is drawn from a study of blood T cell repertoires in COVID-19. Study-level background: Sample material is recorded as cDNA or gDNA derived from T cells, B-cell-depleted T cells, or PBMCs.

Germline V gene lookup returns CDR1 SSHAT and CDR2 FNYEAQ (reference sequence). CDR3 length equals 13 residues. The receptor comes from a woman aged 40 to 50 who had recovered from COVID-19. J is TRBJ1-5 and V is TRBV7-7; D call uncertain. The sample consisted of PBMCs or T cells enriched from blood (not recorded which). The CDR3 DNA reads as TGTGCTAGCAGCTTGGGCACCGATCAGCCCCAGCATTTT. It codes for CASSLGTDQPQHF.